This paragraph covers one T cell receptor beta chain sequence. The antigen remains undetermined. This record belongs to a study of T cell repertoires in cytomegalovirus infection. TCRdb redid the calling of the reads with MiXCR, one entry per CDR3 protein. This table holds hundreds of thousands of distinct CDR3 sequences, 30% to 35% found once. J was trimmed by 8 bases and V by 6 bases; bases with no gene match: 8. Per germline, CDR1 SNHLY and CDR2 FYNNEI. CDR3 length: 14 residues. The gene calls are TRBV2 and TRBJ1-4, with 8 bases matching TRBD1. The sequencing here drew on cultured PBMCs, taken from culture after CMV antigen stimulation. The TCR sequence derives from a human donor in good health (CMV status not recorded). Some clones in this sample may be carry-over from other donors' samples. DNA for the CDR3: TGTGCCAGCAGAGAGACAGGGGCTTTGGAAAAACTGTTTTTT. This gives the protein CASRETGALEKLFF.